These 32 T cell receptor beta chains were all obtained from the same sample, sequenced in a study of Graves' ophthalmopathy and Graves' hyperthyroidism. Transcripts of RNA were the source for amplifying TCR beta CDR3 regions. An opening RT-PCR round employed HTBI primers and preceded a second-round multiplex PCR. TCRdb re-called the multiplex PCR reads through MiXCR, storing one row per CDR3 protein. The sample shows about 740,000 distinct CDR3 sequences, 40% of them seen only once. Sequenced material: peripheral blood. These receptors were obtained from an adult man with Graves' ophthalmopathy.

This clonotype occurred a few times. The V gene is TRBV7-9, the J gene TRBJ2-5; no definite D call. The V end lost 5 bases, the J end lost 7 bases, and 8 bases lay between the germline ends. Germline loops: CDR1 SEHNR, CDR2 FQNEAQ (reference sequence). This CDR3 region has 11 residues. The CDR3 sequence: CASSPTGTQYF. The CDR3, as DNA: TGTGCCAGCAGCCCAACCGGGACCCAGTACTTC.

This clonotype has more than one count but fewer than ten. This chain connects TRBV6-2 or TRBV6-3 to TRBJ2-7; TRBD2 matches at 12 bases. This CDR3 region has 16 residues. V was clipped by 2 bases and J by 4 bases; unmatched bases: 6. Germline V gene sequence: CDR1 MNHEY, CDR2 SVGEGT. The CDR3 loop reads CASSYSASGRAYEQYF. The CDR3 DNA is TGTGCCAGCAGTTACAGCGCTAGCGGGAGGGCGTACGAGCAGTACTTC.

In this sample, this clonotype turned up many times. V is TRBV7-9 and J is TRBJ1-1; D might be TRBD1 (6 bases). Looked up from germline, CDR1 is SEHNR and CDR2 is FQNEAQ (reference sequence). V shed 5 bases and J shed 5 bases, with 15 bases lying between them. CDR3 length: 14 residues. The CDR3 DNA reads as TGTGCCAGCAGCACCCGGACAGATGAAACTGAAGCTTTCTTT. Protein: CASSTRTDETEAFF.

The chain carries TRBV25-1 and TRBJ2-7, with 14 bases matching TRBD2. The V gene's germline CDR1 is MGHDK and CDR2 SYGVNS. With 8 bases clipped from V and 9 bases from J, the junction kept 6 bases outside the gene matches. This CDR3 has 13 residues. CDR3 sequence reads: CASRGTSGSRQYF. The CDR3 DNA reads as TGTGCCAGCCGAGGGACTAGCGGGAGTCGGCAGTACTTC.

The sample holds a few counts of this clonotype. The DNA for the CDR3 is TGTGCCAGCAGCGTAGGACTAGCGGGTATAGAGACCCAGTACTTC. Translating gives CASSVGLAGIETQYF. The J gene is TRBJ2-5, the V gene TRBV9; 10 bases map to TRBD2. The germline V gene encodes CDR1 SGDLS and CDR2 YYNGEE. The length of the CDR3 is 15 residues. V lost 0 bases to trimming and J lost 4 bases; unmatched junction nucleotides: 3. Full variable domain (rest looked up from reference TRBV9 and TRBJ2-5): DSGVTQTPKHLITATGQRVTLRCSPRSGDLSVYWYQQSLDQGLQFLIQYYNGEERAKGNILERFSAQQFPDLHSELNLSSLELGDSALYFCASSVGLAGIETQYFGPGTRLLVL.

Regarding this clonotype: One end of the junction varies from germline; a read error may be responsible. This sequence joins TRBV12-5 and TRBJ1-1, with a possible D match to TRBD1 (5 bases). The CDR3 contains 12 residues. Germline CDR1 is LGHNT and CDR2 is FRNRAP. The CDR3 sequence: CASSSGFTETFF. The CDR3 nucleotides read TGTGCCAGCAGTTCAGGGTTCACTGAAACTTTCTTT.

This clonotype occurred a few times. The V and J genes are TRBV7-6 and TRBJ1-6; possibly TRBD1 for D (6 bases). Germline V gene data show CDR1 as SGHVS and CDR2 as FNYEAQ. The CDR3 is 14 amino acids. Trimming removed 0 bases from V and 9 bases from J, with 9 bases in between. CDR3 protein: CASSLAEGGSPLHF. Written as DNA, the CDR3 is TGTGCCAGCAGCTTAGCAGAGGGGGGTTCACCCCTCCACTTT.

This clonotype was observed a few times. V gene TRBV2 combines with J gene TRBJ1-6; D is possibly TRBD1 (5 bases). The V end was cut by 5 bases, the J end by 6 bases, with 20 bases between. Germline loops: CDR1 SNHLY, CDR2 FYNNEI. The CDR3 length is 17 residues. The DNA for the CDR3 is TGTGCCAGCAGTTACCAACTAAGACAGTCCGCTAATTCACCCCTCCACTTT. This translates into CASSYQLRQSANSPLHF.

With respect to this clonotype: The junction and the germline gene differ at one end; a read error may be behind it. The chain uses TRBV20-1 and TRBJ1-5; TRBD1 might be the D (5 bases). CDR3 size: 16 residues. The germline V gene encodes CDR1 DFQATT and CDR2 SNEGSKA (reference sequence). The CDR3, as DNA: TGCAGTGCTGGAGAGACAGTCCGGAGACCCAATGAGCCCCAGCATTTT. Protein sequence: CSAGETVRRPNEPQHF.

The V and J genes are TRBV7-9 and TRBJ2-2; D is ambiguous. CDR1 and CDR2 (germline): SEHNR, FQNEAQ (reference sequence). With 3 bases removed from V and 8 bases from J, the gap between germline ends came to 4 bases. CDR3 length: 11 amino acids. Here the CDR3 DNA reads TGTGCCAGCAGCTTCAATGGGGAGCTGTTTTTT. This sequence encodes CASSFNGELFF.

The V gene is TRBV12-3 or TRBV12-4, the J gene TRBJ2-5; unclear D gene. The CDR3 totals 15 residues. V shed 4 bases and J shed 2 bases, with 14 bases lying between them. The CDR3, as DNA: TGTGCCAGCAGTTACTCGGCCAGCTATCAAGAGACCCAGTACTTC. Translation gives CASSYSASYQETQYF.

In regard to this clonotype: This may stem from a read error, because a much larger clone lies one nucleotide away. This chain connects TRBV29-1 to TRBJ2-5; a possible D gene is TRBD2 (5 bases). Per the germline V gene, CDR1 is SQVTM and CDR2 is ANQGSEA. Trimming cost V 2 bases and J 1 base, with 14 bases left between them. This CDR3 has 15 residues. The CDR3 spells CSVEYVGATQETQYF. CDR3 sequence (DNA): TGCAGCGTTGAATATGTGGGAGCGACCCAAGAGACCCAGTACTTC.

This clonotype was seen more than once but under ten times. This chain connects TRBV9 to TRBJ1-2; D is uncertain. This CDR3 is 15 amino acids long. V lost 4 bases, J lost 1 base, and 14 bases lay in between. The germline gives CDR1 SGDLS, CDR2 YYNGEE. CDR3 in DNA: TGTGCCAGCAGCCCCGGGCCAGTGCGTAACTATGGCTACACCTTC. The encoded protein is CASSPGPVRNYGYTF.

This clonotype came up many times. The chain employs TRBV14 and TRBJ1-2; D is unclear. The germline CDR1 and CDR2 sequences are SGHDN and FVKESK. Trimming removed 0 bases from V and 5 bases from J, with 13 bases in between. The CDR3 sequence is 15 residues long. In DNA, the CDR3 is TGTGCCAGCAGCCAAGATTTGGCAGGAAGATATGGCTACACCTTC. It encodes CASSQDLAGRYGYTF.

This clonotype was seen at least ten times. The chain employs TRBV15 and TRBJ1-5, with 9 positions matching TRBD1. V was pared by 1 base and J by 6 bases, with 4 bases of the junction left unmatched. CDR1 and CDR2 from the germline V gene are LNHNV and YYDKDF (reference sequence). The CDR3 is 15 residues long. The CDR3 loop is CATSRGQGVVQPQHF. Written as DNA, the CDR3 is TGTGCCACCAGCAGAGGACAGGGGGTAGTTCAGCCCCAGCATTTT.

The sample holds a few counts of this clonotype. CDR3 DNA sequence: TGTGCCAGCAGCCCCCCTCCCGGGACACGGAACACCGGGGAGCTGTTTTTT. Translated, it gives CASSPPPGTRNTGELFF. The rearrangement uses TRBV7-9 and TRBJ2-2; the D gene is possibly TRBD1 (6 bases). The germline gives CDR1 SEHNR, CDR2 FQNEAQ (reference sequence). The V end was cut by 5 bases, the J end by 1 base, with 17 bases between. CDR3 length equals 17 residues. Based on the CDR3 plus reference TRBV7-9 and TRBJ2-2, the full variable domain is DTGVSQNPRHKITKRGQNVTFRCDPISEHNRLYWYRQTLGQGPEFLTYFQNEAQLEKSRLLSDRFSAERPKGSFSTLEIQRTEQGDSAMYLCASSPPPGTRNTGELFFGEGSRLTVL.

CDR3 sequence: CASSIGGSEETQYF. Written as DNA, the CDR3 is TGTGCCAGTAGTATCGGGGGTTCCGAAGAGACCCAGTACTTC. The rearrangement links TRBV19 to TRBJ2-5, with D tentatively TRBD2 (6 bases). Germline loops: CDR1 LNHDA, CDR2 SQIVND (reference sequence). With 3 bases removed from V and 3 bases from J, the gap between germline ends came to 11 bases. This CDR3 comprises 14 residues. The full variable domain, rest sourced from reference TRBV19 and TRBJ2-5, is DGGITQSPKYLFRKEGQNVTLSCEQNLNHDAMYWYRQDPGQGLRLIYYSQIVNDFQKGDIAEGYSVSREKKESFPLTVTSAQKNPTAFYLCASSIGGSEETQYFGPGTRLLVL.

The CDR3: CASSDSAGEYSPLHF. The DNA for the CDR3 is TGTGCCAGCAGTGATAGTGCCGGGGAGTATTCACCCCTCCACTTT. This rearrangement joins TRBV25-1 to TRBJ1-6, with D uncertain. This CDR3 is 15 amino acids long. The V and J ends lost 3 bases and 8 bases respectively, with 14 bases between them. The germline gives CDR1 MGHDK, CDR2 SYGVNS.

This clonotype was found many times. J is TRBJ2-7 and V is TRBV15, with TRBD1 matching over 7 bases. Germline CDR1 LNHNV, CDR2 YYDKDF (reference sequence). The CDR3 spans 17 residues. Losses at the gene ends were 3 bases for V and 0 bases for J; bases not matched to a gene: 11. The CDR3 nucleotides are TGTGCCACCAGCAGCGGGCTTACAGGGGCGAGCTCCTACGAGCAGTACTTC. Amino acid sequence: CATSSGLTGASSYEQYF.

The J gene is TRBJ2-3, the V gene TRBV11-2; TRBD2 is a possible D gene (6 bases). Germline-derived CDR1 and CDR2 are SGHAT and FQNNGV. The CDR3 consists of 15 residues. Trimming took 4 bases from V and 3 from J, leaving 14 bases between them. In DNA, the CDR3 is TGTGCCAGCAGCTCTGGCGGGGTGAGGACAGATACGCAGTATTTT. Translating gives CASSSGGVRTDTQYF.

This clonotype showed up just a few times. The chain carries TRBV19 and TRBJ2-6; TRBD1 aligns across 9 bases. Germline CDR1 reads LNHDA; CDR2 reads SQIVND (reference sequence). The CDR3 is 18 residues long. Trimming at V came to 5 bases and at J to 2 bases, leaving 10 bases not matched to a gene. The DNA of the CDR3 is TGTGCCAGTAGTGCCCGAAGACAGGGGGGAGCTGGGGCCAACGTCCTGACTTTC. It is translated as CASSARRQGGAGANVLTF. Full variable domain (missing parts from reference TRBV19 and TRBJ2-6): DGGITQSPKYLFRKEGQNVTLSCEQNLNHDAMYWYRQDPGQGLRLIYYSQIVNDFQKGDIAEGYSVSREKKESFPLTVTSAQKNPTAFYLCASSARRQGGAGANVLTFGAGSRLTVL.

This clonotype appeared many times. V usage is TRBV14 and J usage is TRBJ2-6, with D uncertain. Germline V gene lookup returns CDR1 SGHDN and CDR2 FVKESK. V was trimmed by 1 base and J by 0 bases, leaving 4 bases between them. The CDR3 totals 15 residues. CDR3 loop: CASSQVYSGANVLTF. DNA for the CDR3: TGTGCCAGCAGCCAAGTATACTCTGGGGCCAACGTCCTGACTTTC.

This clonotype was picked up a small number of times. This chain uses TRBV7-9 with TRBJ2-2; no definite D call. The CDR3 length is 12 residues. Trimming removed 8 bases at V and 8 bases at J, with 12 bases between. From germline, CDR1 is SEHNR and CDR2 FQNEAQ (reference sequence). CDR3 region: CASSNPTGELFF. Here the CDR3 DNA reads TGTGCCAGCTCTAACCCAACAGGGGAGCTGTTTTTT.

This chain joins TRBV5-4 and TRBJ2-7; 11 nucleotides align to TRBD2. After removal of 4 bases from V and 5 bases from J, the junction contained 5 bases not matched to a gene. CDR1 and CDR2 from the germline V gene are SGHNT and YYREEE (reference sequence). The CDR3 has 14 residues. CDR3 protein: CASSRSGRGDEQYF. The CDR3 DNA follows: TGTGCCAGCAGCCGTAGCGGGAGGGGGGACGAGCAGTACTTC.

Many counts were recorded for this clonotype. The gene calls are TRBV19 and TRBJ1-1; D not resolved. The V gene lost 5 bases and the J gene lost 5 bases, with 15 bases spanning the gap. This CDR3 contains 14 residues. Per germline, CDR1 LNHDA and CDR2 SQIVND (reference sequence). Here the CDR3 reads CASSLGWRTTEAFF. CDR3 coding DNA: TGTGCCAGTAGTTTAGGGTGGCGTACTACTGAAGCTTTCTTT.

This chain uses TRBV5-8 with TRBJ1-5; 12 positions agree with TRBD1. With V trimmed by 5 bases and J by 6 bases, 9 bases remained unmatched. The CDR3 spans 16 residues. CDR1 is SGHTS, CDR2 YDEGEE, per germline. CDR3 loop: CASSWDRGHRSQPQHF. CDR3 coding DNA: TGTGCCAGCAGTTGGGACAGGGGGCATCGGAGTCAGCCCCAGCATTTT.

The sample holds many counts of this clonotype. The V gene is TRBV14, the J gene TRBJ1-3; D is ambiguous. Trimming stripped 3 bases from V and 8 bases from J, with 8 bases between. This CDR3 comprises 12 residues. Germline V gene lookup returns CDR1 SGHDN and CDR2 FVKESK. The CDR3, as DNA: TGTGCCAGCAGCCAGGTTCCGGACACCATATATTTT. Its protein product is CASSQVPDTIYF.

The table lists this clonotype with many counts. The rearrangement joins TRBV10-2 to TRBJ1-1; the match to TRBD1 covers 9 bases. CDR1 is WSHSY and CDR2 is SAAADI in the germline V gene. V lost 6 bases, J lost 1 base, and 6 bases stayed unmatched. This CDR3 comprises 15 residues. CDR3 residues: CASRAQGARNTEAFF. Here the CDR3 DNA reads TGCGCCAGCAGGGCACAGGGGGCACGGAACACTGAAGCTTTCTTT.

On this clonotype itself: An end of the junction differs from the germline gene, which may be a read error. The V gene is TRBV20-1, the J gene TRBJ2-5, with a possible D match to TRBD2 (6 bases). This CDR3 comprises 12 residues. CDR1 is DFQATT and CDR2 is SNEGSKA in the germline V gene (reference sequence). CDR3 sequence: CSTSPSEETQYF. For the CDR3, the DNA is TGCAGTACTAGCCCTAGCGAAGAGACCCAGTACTTC.

This clonotype was seen ten or more times. The chain is built from TRBV10-3 and TRBJ2-5; D is unresolved. Trimming removed 0 bases from V and 1 base from J, with 6 bases in between. Germline loops: CDR1 ENHRY, CDR2 SYGVKD. The CDR3 is 14 amino acids. The chain's CDR3 is CAISESRVQETQYF. CDR3 nucleotides: TGTGCCATCAGTGAGTCACGGGTCCAAGAGACCCAGTACTTC.

V is TRBV2 and J is TRBJ2-7, with TRBD2 as a possible D gene (7 bases). V lost 2 bases and J lost 3, with 14 bases in between. This CDR3 comprises 15 residues. Looked up from germline, CDR1 is SNHLY and CDR2 is FYNNEI. Written as DNA, the CDR3 is TGTGCCAGCAGTGAAAGCGGGACAATAAGCTACGAGCAGTACTTC. It specifies CASSESGTISYEQYF. The entire variable domain, with the rest obtained from reference TRBV2 and TRBJ2-7, is as follows: EPEVTQTPSHQVTQMGQEVILRCVPISNHLYFYWYRQILGQKVEFLVSFYNNEISEKSEIFDDQFSVERPDGSNFTLKIRSTKLEDSAMYFCASSESGTISYEQYFGPGTRLTVT.

Of note for this clonotype: Given a much more abundant clone one base away, this may be a read error. The rearrangement uses TRBV10-3 and TRBJ2-7, with 7 bases aligning to TRBD2. The CDR3 runs 15 residues. Germline V gene lookup returns CDR1 ENHRY and CDR2 SYGVKD. The chain's CDR3 is CAISSSGPGSYGQYF. As DNA, the CDR3 is TGTGCCATCAGTTCTAGCGGACCGGGATCCTACGGGCAGTACTTC.